The entry below gives a single T cell receptor (beta chain) sequence along with its context. These data belong to a study of technical replicates of blood from several donors. This CDR3 contains 14 residues. Germline CDR1 and CDR2: MNHNS and SASEGT. Unmatched junction bases numbered 8, after V lost 4 bases and J lost 8 bases. Some clones are missing from TCRdb's copy, which holds only in-frame ones; the method was immunoSEQ multiplex PCR. The data hold more than 60,000 clones, with around 87% observed a single time. The sequencing input was PBMCs. This clonotype was obtained from a human donor in good health. Some clones in this sample may be carry-over from other donors' samples. The chain recombines TRBV6-1 with TRBJ1-2; the match to TRBD1 covers 9 bases. This CDR3 reads CASSVAGTGNGYTF. For the CDR3, the DNA is TGTGCCAGCAGTGTCGCCGGGACAGGGAACGGCTACACCTTC.